This TCR beta chain was obtained from a study of cytomegalovirus exposure and HLA in healthy donors. Study context: The roughly 120 validation repertoires used the same platform as the roughly 670 first-cohort repertoires (as reported by a later analysis). Study-wide results and caveats: Among TCR beta chains, those listed as cytomegalovirus-associated numbered about 160. Most TCR sequences were seen very rarely across donors, but some public TCRs occurred in many. Later, an analysis found that TCR clusters from the first cohort tended to co-occur in the approximately 130 validation repertoires.

Only in-frame clones appear in the TCRdb table, and some are missing; sequencing was by immunoSEQ multiplex PCR. In the table there are more than 250,000 clones, about nine tenths of which are singletons. Turning to this clone: Its antigen is currently unknown.

Sample: PBMCs. This TCR was recovered from a woman aged 18 to 35 in good health and CMV-seronegative.

The CDR3 loop reads CASSPIAGGGTNEQFF. CDR3 DNA: TGTGCCAGCTCACCTATAGCGGGAGGAGGAACCAATGAGCAGTTCTTC. V gene TRBV18 combines with J gene TRBJ2-1, with 10 positions matching TRBD2. The length of the CDR3 is 16 residues. V lost 3 bases to trimming and J lost 6 bases; unmatched junction nucleotides: 8. Germline CDR1 is KGHSH and CDR2 is LQKENI. The full variable domain, in which reference TRBV18 and TRBJ2-1 provide the parts outside the CDR3, is NAGVMQNPRHLVRRRGQEARLRCSPMKGHSHVYWYRQLPEEGLKFMVYLQKENIIDESGMPKERFSAEFPKEGPSILRIQQVVRGDSAAYFCASSPIAGGGTNEQFFGPGTRLTVL.